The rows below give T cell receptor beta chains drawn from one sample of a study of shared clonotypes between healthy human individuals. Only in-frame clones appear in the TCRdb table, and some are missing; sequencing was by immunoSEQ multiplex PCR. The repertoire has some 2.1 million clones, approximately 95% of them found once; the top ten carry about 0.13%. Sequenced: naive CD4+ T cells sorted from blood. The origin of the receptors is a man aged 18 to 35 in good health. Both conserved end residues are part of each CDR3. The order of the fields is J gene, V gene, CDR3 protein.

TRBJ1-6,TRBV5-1,CASSTAAGWNSPLHF
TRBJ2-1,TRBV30,CAWSGLRDHTEAYNEQFF
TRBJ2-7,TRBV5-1,CASSPTGDREYEQYF
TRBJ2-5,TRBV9,CASSVGTSRETQYF
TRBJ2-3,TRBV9,CASSMAGRDTDTQYF
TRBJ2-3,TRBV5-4,CATSPVVLAGTQYF
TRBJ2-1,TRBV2,CASRGTSGRGDEQFF
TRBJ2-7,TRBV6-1,CASSELWGSTYEQYF
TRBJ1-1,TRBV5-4,CASSSVPGQGGITEAFF
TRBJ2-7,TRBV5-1,CASRGYSSSYEQYF
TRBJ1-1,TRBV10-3,CAISEGEGLNTEAFF
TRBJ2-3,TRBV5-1,CASSFGTSGGGDTQYF
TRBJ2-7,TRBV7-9,CASSPKGLAEYEQYF
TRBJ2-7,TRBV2,CASSKGTGEQYF
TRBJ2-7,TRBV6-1,CASSEVLVGTWEQYF
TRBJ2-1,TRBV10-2,CASIPLEGEQFF
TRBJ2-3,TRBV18,CASSPFGQTDTQYF
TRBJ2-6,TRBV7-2,CASSLIMIGSGANVLTF
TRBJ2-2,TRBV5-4,CASSLGGTRPNTGELFF
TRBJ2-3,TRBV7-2,CASSLFGGAGSDTQYF
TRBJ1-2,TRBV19,CASSRGESYGYTF
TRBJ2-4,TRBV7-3,CASSLTSDRGNIQYF
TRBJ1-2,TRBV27,CASSLEGPHGYTF
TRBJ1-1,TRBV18,CASSKTMNTEAFF
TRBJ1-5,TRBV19,CASSMETAVGNQPQHF
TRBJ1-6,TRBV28,CASRTGTAFIPLHF
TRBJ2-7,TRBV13,CASSLVGQSYEQYF
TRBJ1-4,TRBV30,CAWQEINEKLFF
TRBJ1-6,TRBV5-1,CASSSGQTNSPLHF
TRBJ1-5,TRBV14,CASSQVAGPGQPQHF
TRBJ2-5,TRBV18,CASSLGLAGELETQYF
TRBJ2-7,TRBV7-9,CASSAFSYEQYF
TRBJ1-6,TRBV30,CAWTLGGQGSFSYNSPLHF
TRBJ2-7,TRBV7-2,CASSLTRGPYEQYF
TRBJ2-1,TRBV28,CASSFPRGSYNEQFF
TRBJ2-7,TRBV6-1,CASSRDRGSYEQYF
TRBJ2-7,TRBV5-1,CASSRGLHSYEQYF
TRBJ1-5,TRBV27,CASTPGPQHF
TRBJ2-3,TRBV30,CASRGTSDVGTQYF
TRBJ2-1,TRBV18,CASSAFASLSYNEQFF
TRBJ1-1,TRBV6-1,CASSEFGHLNTEAFF
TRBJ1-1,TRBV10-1,CASKRDLGDTEAFF